The 7 T cell receptor beta chains presented below share a single source sample, sequenced in a study of OX40 agonist ivuxolimab in advanced cancers. Here immunoSEQ multiplex PCR was the method, and the copy in TCRdb shows in-frame clones only, minus some. The table has tens of thousands of clones, 85% seen once. The sample was CD4+ or CD8+ T cells sorted from blood, taken in a trial of the OX40 agonist ivuxolimab. Receptor source: an adult with an advanced solid tumor such as melanoma, head and neck, liver or kidney cancer.

V usage is TRBV7-9 and J usage is TRBJ2-7, with D possibly TRBD2 on 5 matching bases. V was shortened by 5 bases and J by 4 bases, with 27 bases between the two germline ends. This CDR3 is 18 amino acids long. Germline values: CDR1 SEHNR, CDR2 FQNEAQ (reference sequence). CDR3 amino acids: CASSPSIAGRSGEYEQYF. Here the CDR3 DNA reads TGTGCCAGCAGCCCCTCTATCGCGGGCCGATCCGGGGAATACGAGCAGTACTTC. The entire variable domain, with the rest obtained from reference TRBV7-9 and TRBJ2-7, is as follows: DTGVSQNPRHKITKRGQNVTFRCDPISEHNRLYWYRQTLGQGPEFLTYFQNEAQLEKSRLLSDRFSAERPKGSFSTLEIQRTEQGDSAMYLCASSPSIAGRSGEYEQYFGPGTRLTVT.

The chain employs TRBV27 and TRBJ2-7, with TRBD2 identical over 8 bases. The CDR3 is made up of 14 amino acids. Germline CDR1 reads MNHEY; CDR2 reads SMNVEV (reference sequence). Trimming took 6 bases from V and 2 from J; bases not matched to a gene: 6. This CDR3 reads CASSFTSGTYEQYF. The CDR3 DNA reads as TGTGCCAGCAGCTTTACTAGCGGCACCTACGAGCAGTACTTC.

The chain combines TRBV11-2 with TRBJ2-3; D is uncertain. The germline V gene encodes CDR1 SGHAT and CDR2 FQNNGV. The ends were cut back, 1 base at V and 0 bases at J, with 20 bases in the middle. This CDR3 has 19 residues. CDR3: CASSLVVGAALSSTDTQYF. Here the CDR3 DNA reads TGTGCCAGCAGCTTAGTAGTTGGCGCAGCCCTTTCTAGCACAGATACGCAGTATTTT. The variable domain in full, with the rest retrieved from reference TRBV11-2 and TRBJ2-3, is EAGVAQSPRYKIIEKRQSVAFWCNPISGHATLYWYQQILGQGPKLLIQFQNNGVVDDSQLPKDRFSAERLKGVDSTLKIQPAKLEDSAVYLCASSLVVGAALSSTDTQYFGPGTRLTVL.

The sample holds one count of this clone. The V call is TRBV10-3, the J call TRBJ1-1; D not resolved. The germline CDR1 and CDR2 sequences are ENHRY and SYGVKD. The V end was cut by 3 bases, the J end by 1 base, with 21 bases between. The CDR3 sequence is 18 residues long. The CDR3 loop is CAISEKKMVLNPNTEAFF. In nucleotides, the CDR3 is TGTGCCATCAGTGAAAAGAAAATGGTCTTGAACCCGAACACTGAAGCTTTCTTT.

The chain joins TRBV9 to TRBJ1-2; 11 bases are shared with TRBD1. CDR3 length: 16 amino acids. V dropped 5 bases and J dropped 7; count of bases not matched to a gene: 13. Germline V gene lookup returns CDR1 SGDLS and CDR2 YYNGEE. The CDR3 sequence: CASREMRDRGRSGYTF. CDR3 DNA sequence: TGTGCCAGCAGAGAGATGAGGGACAGGGGGAGGAGTGGCTACACCTTC.

The genes are TRBV7-6 and TRBJ2-5; 9 bases match TRBD2. The germline CDR1 and CDR2 sequences are SGHVS and FNYEAQ. After removal of 1 base from V and 1 base from J, the junction contained 7 bases not matched to a gene. The CDR3 contains 17 residues. CDR3 in amino acids: CASSLEASGVSQETQYF. In nucleotides, the CDR3 is TGTGCCAGCAGCTTAGAAGCTAGCGGGGTCTCCCAAGAGACCCAGTACTTC.

This sequence joins TRBV6-5 and TRBJ2-4; TRBD1 matches at 8 bases. The CDR3 is 16 amino acids. CDR1 and CDR2 from the germline V gene are MNHEY and SVGAGI. After removal of 2 bases from V and 6 bases from J, the junction contained 9 bases not matched to a gene. CDR3 DNA sequence: TGTGCCAGCAGTTACAAGCTGCCCGACAGGGGAAACATTCAGTACTTC. This codes for CASSYKLPDRGNIQYF.